This T cell receptor (beta chain) was sequenced in a study of cytomegalovirus exposure and HLA in healthy donors. The CDR3 extends over 15 amino acids. The germline gives CDR1 MNHEY, CDR2 SMNVEV (reference sequence). Trimming cost V 6 bases and J 7 bases; bases outside gene matches: 12. Profiled with immunoSEQ multiplex PCR; TCRdb holds only in-frame clones, not every one. The sample has about 120,000 clones; about 88% are singletons. J is TRBJ1-1 and V is TRBV27, with TRBD1 identical over 9 bases. The sequence was obtained from a woman aged 18-35 years in good health and CMV-seronegative. The sequencing sample was made of PBMCs. For the CDR3, the DNA is TGTGCCAGCAGCGGTAGAGGGACAGGGTTTTTTGAAGCTTTCTTT. It is translated as CASSGRGTGFFEAFF.